This record covers a single TCR beta chain. This specimen comes from a study of cytomegalovirus exposure and HLA in healthy donors. The study ran its PCR with 60 Vbeta and 13 Jbeta primers. The table came from immunoSEQ multiplex PCR; TCRdb's copy has only in-frame clones and leaves some out. The sample has 140,000 or so clones; approximately 82% are singletons. In germline, CDR1 is SGHRS, CDR2 YFSETQ. After removal of 3 bases from V and 0 bases from J, the junction contained 12 bases not matched to a gene. The CDR3 covers 18 residues. The chain couples TRBV5-1 to TRBJ2-5; 9 nucleotides align to TRBD2. The sequence came from a woman aged 55-70 years in good health and CMV-seropositive. The specimen was PBMCs. The CDR3 bases are TGCGCCAGCAGCTCCACGGGGGGGCTAGCGGGAAACCAAGAGACCCAGTACTTC. Translation gives CASSSTGGLAGNQETQYF.